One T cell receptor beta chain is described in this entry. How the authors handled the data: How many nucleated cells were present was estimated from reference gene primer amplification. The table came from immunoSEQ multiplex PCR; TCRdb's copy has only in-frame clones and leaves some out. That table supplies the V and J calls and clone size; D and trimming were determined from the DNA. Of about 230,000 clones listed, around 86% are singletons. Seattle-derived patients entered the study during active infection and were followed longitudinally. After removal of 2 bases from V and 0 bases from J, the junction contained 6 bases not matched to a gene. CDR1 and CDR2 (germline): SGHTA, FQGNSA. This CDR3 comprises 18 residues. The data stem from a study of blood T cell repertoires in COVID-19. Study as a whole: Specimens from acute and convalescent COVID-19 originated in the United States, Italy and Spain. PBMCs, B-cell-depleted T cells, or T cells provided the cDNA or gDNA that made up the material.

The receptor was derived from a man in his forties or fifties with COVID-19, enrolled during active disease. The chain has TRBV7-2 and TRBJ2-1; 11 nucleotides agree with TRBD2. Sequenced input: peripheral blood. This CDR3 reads CASSLFLAGGSSYNEQFF. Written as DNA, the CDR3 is TGTGCCAGCAGCTTATTCCTAGCGGGAGGCAGCTCCTACAATGAGCAGTTCTTC. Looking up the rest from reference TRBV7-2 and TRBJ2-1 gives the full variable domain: GAGVSQSPSNKVTEKGKDVELRCDPISGHTALYWYRQSLGQGLEFLIYFQGNSAPDKSGLPSDRFSAERTGGSVSTLTIQRTQQEDSAVYLCASSLFLAGGSSYNEQFFGPGTRLTVL.